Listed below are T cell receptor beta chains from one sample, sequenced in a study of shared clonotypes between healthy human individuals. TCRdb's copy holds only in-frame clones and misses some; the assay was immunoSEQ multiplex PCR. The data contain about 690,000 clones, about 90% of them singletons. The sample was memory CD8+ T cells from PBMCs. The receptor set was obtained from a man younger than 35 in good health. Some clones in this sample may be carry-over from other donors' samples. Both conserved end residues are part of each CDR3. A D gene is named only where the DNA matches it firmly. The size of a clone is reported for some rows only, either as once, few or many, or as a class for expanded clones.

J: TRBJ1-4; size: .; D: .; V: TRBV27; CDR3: CASSLSTGEEKLFF; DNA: TGTGCCAGCAGTTTATCGACAGGAGAGGAAAAACTGTTTTTT
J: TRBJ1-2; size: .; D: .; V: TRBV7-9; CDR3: CASSLASPNYGYTF; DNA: TGTGCCAGCAGCTTGGCTTCCCCTAACTATGGCTACACCTTC
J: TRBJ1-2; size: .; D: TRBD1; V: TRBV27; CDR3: CASSFDREYGYTF; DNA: TGTGCCAGCAGTTTCGACAGGGAGTATGGCTACACCTTC
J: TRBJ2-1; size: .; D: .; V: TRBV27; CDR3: CASSFGENEQFF; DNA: TGTGCCAGCAGTTTTGGGGAGAATGAGCAGTTCTTC
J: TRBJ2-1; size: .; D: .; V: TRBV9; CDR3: CASSGVAGPSYNEQFF; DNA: TGTGCCAGCAGCGGAGTAGCCGGGCCTTCCTACAATGAGCAGTTCTTC
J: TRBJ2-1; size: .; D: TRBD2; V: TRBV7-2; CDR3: CASSLGGRTSGRHNEQFF; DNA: TGTGCCAGCAGCTTAGGTGGTAGGACTAGCGGGAGGCACAATGAGCAGTTCTTC
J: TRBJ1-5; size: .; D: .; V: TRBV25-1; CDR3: CASSEGGGWSNQPQHF; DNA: TGTGCCAGCAGTGAAGGAGGTGGGTGGAGCAATCAGCCCCAGCATTTT
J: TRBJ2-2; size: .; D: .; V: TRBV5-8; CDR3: CASSLARASAGGELFF; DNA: TGTGCCAGCAGCTTGGCCAGGGCCAGCGCGGGCGGGGAGCTGTTTTTT
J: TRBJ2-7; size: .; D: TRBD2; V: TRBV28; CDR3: CASSWRESDEQYF; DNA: TGTGCCAGCAGTTGGCGGGAGAGCGACGAGCAGTACTTC
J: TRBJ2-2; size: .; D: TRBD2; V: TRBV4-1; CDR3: CASSDWTSGSDGELFF; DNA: TGCGCCAGCAGCGATTGGACTAGCGGGAGTGACGGGGAGCTGTTTTTT
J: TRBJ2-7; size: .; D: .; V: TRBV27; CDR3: CASSWGALRHEQYF; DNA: TGTGCCAGCAGTTGGGGGGCCCTTCGGCACGAGCAGTACTTC
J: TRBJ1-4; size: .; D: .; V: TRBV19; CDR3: CASRITSRNEKLFF; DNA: TGTGCCAGCCGTATAACCAGCCGTAATGAAAAACTGTTTTTT
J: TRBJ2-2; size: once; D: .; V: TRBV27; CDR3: CASSLLGLFGRGTQYGELFF; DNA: TGTGCCAGCAGTTTATTAGGCCTTTTTGGCCGGGGGACTCAATACGGGGAGCTGTTTTTT
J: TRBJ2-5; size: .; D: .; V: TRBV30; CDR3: CAWSRDGYQETQYF; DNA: TGTGCCTGGAGTAGGGACGGATACCAAGAGACCCAGTACTTC
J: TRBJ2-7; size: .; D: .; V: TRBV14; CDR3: CASSQELGRKQYF; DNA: TGTGCCAGCAGCCAAGAGTTAGGTCGGAAGCAGTACTTC
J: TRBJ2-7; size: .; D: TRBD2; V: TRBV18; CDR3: CASSFGGRAFDEQYF; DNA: TGTGCCAGCTCCTTCGGGGGGAGGGCCTTCGACGAGCAGTACTTC
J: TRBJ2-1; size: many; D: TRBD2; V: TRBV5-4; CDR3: CASSPSGGLLHNEQFF; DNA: TGTGCCAGCAGTCCTAGCGGGGGACTACTTCACAATGAGCAGTTCTTC
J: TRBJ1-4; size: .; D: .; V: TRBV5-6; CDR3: CASSWGVGDEKLFF; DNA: TGTGCCAGCAGCTGGGGAGTTGGCGATGAAAAACTGTTTTTT
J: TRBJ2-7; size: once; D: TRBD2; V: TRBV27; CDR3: CASSLSAGALPEQYF; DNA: TGTGCCAGCAGTTTATCAGCGGGAGCCCTCCCCGAGCAGTACTTC
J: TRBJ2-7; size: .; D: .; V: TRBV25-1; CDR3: CASSESGMGYEQYF; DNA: TGTGCCAGCAGTGAATCGGGTATGGGCTACGAGCAGTACTTC
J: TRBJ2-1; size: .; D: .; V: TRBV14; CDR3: CASSQNSRDSNNEQFF; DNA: TGTGCCAGCAGCCAAAACAGCCGGGACTCAAACAATGAGCAGTTCTTC
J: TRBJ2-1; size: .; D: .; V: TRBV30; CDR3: CAWSGLRRNNEQFF; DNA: TGTGCCTGGAGTGGACTAAGACGGAACAATGAGCAGTTCTTC
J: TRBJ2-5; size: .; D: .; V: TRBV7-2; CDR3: CASSSRTDQETQYF; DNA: TGTGCCAGCAGCTCGCGCACAGATCAAGAGACCCAGTACTTC
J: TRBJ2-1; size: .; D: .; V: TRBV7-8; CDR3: CASTLTSNEQFF; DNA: TGTGCCAGCACACTAACCTCCAATGAGCAGTTCTTC
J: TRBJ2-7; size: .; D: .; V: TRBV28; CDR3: CASSRDTDLFRATYEQYF; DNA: TGTGCCAGCAGCCGAGACACGGATCTGTTTAGGGCAACCTACGAGCAGTACTTC
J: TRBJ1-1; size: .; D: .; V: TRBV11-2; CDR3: CASSGREQRNTEAFF; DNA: TGTGCCAGCAGCGGCAGAGAACAGCGGAACACTGAAGCTTTCTTT
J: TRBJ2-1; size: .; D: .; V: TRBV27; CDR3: CASTTVGGGGRGNEQFF; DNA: TGTGCCAGCACTACCGTGGGGGGGGGCGGGAGAGGTAATGAGCAGTTCTTC
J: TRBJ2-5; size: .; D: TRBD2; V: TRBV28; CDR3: CASSLLAAQETQYF; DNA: TGTGCCAGCAGTTTACTAGCGGCCCAAGAGACCCAGTACTTC
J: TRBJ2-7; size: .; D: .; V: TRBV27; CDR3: CASSPDTGGSYEQYF; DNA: TGTGCCAGCAGCCCAGACACTGGAGGCTCCTACGAGCAGTACTTC
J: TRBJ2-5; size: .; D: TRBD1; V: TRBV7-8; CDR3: CASRLTGTGLRETQYF; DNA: TGTGCCAGCAGGCTAACCGGGACAGGGTTAAGGGAGACCCAGTACTTC
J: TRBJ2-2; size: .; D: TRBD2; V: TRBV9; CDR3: CASRPSGGNTGELFF; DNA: TGTGCCAGCCGGCCCAGCGGGGGTAACACCGGGGAGCTGTTTTTT
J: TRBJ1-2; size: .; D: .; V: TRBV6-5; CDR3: CASSLAGERVFDGYTF; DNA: TGTGCCAGCAGTTTGGCAGGGGAGAGGGTTTTTGATGGCTACACCTTC
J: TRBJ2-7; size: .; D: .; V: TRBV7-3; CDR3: CASSSSTDHYEQYF; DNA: TGTGCCAGCAGCTCCTCGACAGACCACTACGAGCAGTACTTC
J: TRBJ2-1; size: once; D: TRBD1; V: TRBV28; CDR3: CASIQTGYNEQFF; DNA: TGTGCCAGCATCCAGACAGGGTACAATGAGCAGTTCTTC
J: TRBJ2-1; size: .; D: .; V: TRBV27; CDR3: CASTNPGAGNEQFF; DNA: TGTGCCAGCACTAATCCCGGGGCGGGGAATGAGCAGTTCTTC
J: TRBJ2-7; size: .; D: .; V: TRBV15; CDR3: CATSGGTAYEQYF; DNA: TGTGCCACCAGCGGCGGGACAGCCTACGAGCAGTACTTC
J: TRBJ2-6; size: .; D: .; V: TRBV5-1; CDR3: CASSFTGAPGGGANVLTF; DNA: TGCGCCAGCAGCTTCACAGGGGCCCCCGGGGGTGGGGCCAACGTCCTGACTTTC
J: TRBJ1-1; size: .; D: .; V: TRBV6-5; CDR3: CASSYKNSEAFF; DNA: TGTGCCAGCAGTTATAAGAACTCTGAAGCTTTCTTT
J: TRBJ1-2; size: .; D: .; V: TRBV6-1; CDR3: CASSEAWSGFYGYTF; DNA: TGTGCCAGCAGTGAAGCGTGGTCGGGGTTCTATGGCTACACCTTC
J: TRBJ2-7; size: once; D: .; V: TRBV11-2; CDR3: CASSLFLGSGGRWSYEQYF; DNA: TGTGCCAGCAGCTTATTTTTAGGCTCTGGGGGGCGGTGGTCCTACGAGCAGTACTTC
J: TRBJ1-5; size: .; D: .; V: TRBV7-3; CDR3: CASSLSGQSVQHF; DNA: TGTGCCAGCAGCTTATCCGGACAGAGCGTCCAGCATTTT
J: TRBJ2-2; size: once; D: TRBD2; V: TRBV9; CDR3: CASSIRREGVTGELFF; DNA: TGTGCCAGCAGCATAAGGCGGGAGGGGGTCACCGGGGAGCTGTTTTTT
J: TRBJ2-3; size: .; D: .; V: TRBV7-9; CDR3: CASSLREAPPDTQYF; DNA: TGTGCCAGCAGCTTGCGGGAAGCCCCCCCCGATACGCAGTATTTT
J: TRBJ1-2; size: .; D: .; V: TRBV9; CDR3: CASSVADQVYGYTF; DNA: TGTGCCAGCAGCGTAGCTGACCAGGTCTATGGCTACACCTTC
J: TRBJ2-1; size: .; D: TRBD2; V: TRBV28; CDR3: CASSLRRTSGFDNEQFF; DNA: TGTGCCAGCAGTTTACGAAGGACTAGCGGGTTTGACAATGAGCAGTTCTTC